This TCR beta chain was identified during a study of T cells in Graves' hyperthyroidism and ophthalmopathy. Findings of the study overall: Model output signaled ophthalmopathy a median about 6.3 months ahead of onset. Ophthalmopathy cases were set apart from stable hyperthyroidism by a 13 V-J model. Blood also contained most expanded thyroid clonotypes above 0.001.

This clonotype occurred many times. Its antigen is unknown. RNA transcripts were the template for amplifying TCR beta CDR3 regions. A first-round RT-PCR of the TCR CDR3 used the HTBI primer set. TCRdb re-called the multiplex PCR reads through MiXCR, storing one row per CDR3 protein. The sample contains nearly 600,000 distinct CDR3 sequences, 12% to 15% of which appear only once. Material: blood. The clonotype was recovered from a woman between 18 and 29 years old with Graves' ophthalmopathy.

The CDR3 sequence is CASSEWRGGSYNEQFF. The CDR3 DNA reads TGTGCCAGCAGTGAGTGGAGGGGGGGTTCCTACAATGAGCAGTTCTTC. This chain joins TRBV6-1 and TRBJ2-1; TRBD2 is a possible D gene (7 bases). Germline CDR1 reads MNHNS; CDR2 reads SASEGT. The CDR3 spans 16 residues. Trimming took 3 bases from V and 1 from J, leaving 13 bases between them.